This TCR beta chain was recovered during a study of cytomegalovirus exposure and HLA in healthy donors. General study points: The authors enumerated 150 to 200 TCR beta chains as linked to cytomegalovirus. While the bulk of TCR sequences proved rare, some public TCRs turned up in many donors.

Germline V gene data show CDR1 as KGHSH and CDR2 as LQKENI. The CDR3 is made up of 15 amino acids. Losses at the gene ends were 6 bases for V and 0 bases for J; bases not matched to a gene: 4. For this clone: The antigen remains unidentified.

Using immunoSEQ multiplex PCR, the repertoire was profiled, and TCRdb retains in-frame clones only, with some absent. The sample holds approximately 58,000 clones, around 94% seen once. This chain links TRBV18 with TRBJ2-2; 7 positions match TRBD2. Source material: PBMCs. The sequence was obtained from a man aged 18-30 years in good health and CMV-seronegative. The CDR3 DNA is TGTGCCAGCTCCCCCGGACTAGCGAACACCGGGGAGCTGTTTTTT. The encoded protein is CASSPGLANTGELFF.